The sequence of this TCR beta chain was determined in a study of T cells in placental villitis. Background for the entire study: Placental TCR-beta repertoires were compared across villitis of unknown etiology, gestational-age-matched unaffected controls, and infectious villitis in order to test an allograft-versus-infection hypothesis. Study-level results and caveats: CMV-specific clone frequencies were higher in infectious CMV cases than in villitis of unknown etiology (roughly 0.011 vs 0.001), which did not differ from controls. Bulk tissue sequencing could not distinguish helper, regulatory or cytotoxic T cells, nor maternal versus fetal T cells, and excluded gamma-delta receptors. Small amounts of decidua were contained in the paraffin blocks, so some of the captured T cells, especially in controls, may have been decidual rather than villous infiltrates.

TCR-beta CDR3 regions were amplified from genomic DNA with the immunoSEQ v4 bias-controlled multiplex PCR assay, run blinded to group allocation. To estimate nucleated cell and T cell quantities per sample, reference gene primers were included together with the TCR-beta primers. Sequencing of the libraries was performed on an Illumina MiSeq with a 100-cycle paired-end protocol. The source study handled its data this way. Diversity and richness were calculated in immunoSEQ Analyzer software; richness by iChao1, clonality based on Pielou evenness and Shannon diversity (0-1, higher means less diverse). CDR3 amino acid sequences together with their V/J genes were searched in VDJdb for CMV, EBV and influenza A specificities using confidence 3 and substitution 2. The Morisita-Horn index was used to assess how much TCR-beta amino acid clonotypes overlapped between the villitis of unknown etiology, infectious villitis and control repertoires. Entries here come from immuneACCESS through TCRdb and include only in-frame sequences with V and J called. Some clones fail to appear in such tables; in the studies checked, an unresolved V gene covers under half of the shortfall, and the cause of the remainder is unknown. V and J calls and clone size are copied from that table; D and trimming were computed from the DNA. For this sample there are roughly 6,300 clones; around four fifths appear just once. The ten largest clones take up over 7% of the sample.

A note on this clone: Which antigen it targets is not known. Per-nucleotide qualities are absent, and no much larger clonotype sits a single base away.

The study included five infectious villitis placentae (four with confirmed cytomegalovirus and one with Toxoplasma gondii), and these placentae were not matched to the other groups. Mothers with infectious villitis were younger, had smaller fetuses, and delivered preterm or experienced intrauterine demise in a couple of cases. Placentae were collected after delivery and underwent gross and histological evaluation before archival tissue selection. Five 10-micron scrolls were cut from each FFPE block, and DNA was isolated using the AllPrep DNA/RNA FFPE Tissue kit. DNA concentration and purity were evaluated by NanoDrop, whereas RNA quality was assessed on a Bioanalyzer. V is shortened by 2 bases, J by 1 base, and the region joining them spans 17 bases. CDR1 and CDR2 were assigned from the germline V gene (reference sequence) as GTSNPN and SVGIG. The CDR3 has 16 amino acids, counting the end cysteine and phenylalanine. The sequence is cut down to CDR3 DNA, 48 bases in frame from base 1.

Specimen: placental tissue containing maternal and fetal cells. The receptor's source is a human patient with infectious villitis; the placental T cells may come from both mother and fetus. The rearrangement joined TRBV30 to TRBJ1-1; no confident D gene assignment can be made. This receptor carries the CDR3 CAWSRVRAAQNTEAFF. The DNA is as follows: TGTGCCTGGAGTAGGGTACGGGCAGCTCAGAACACTGAAGCTTTCTTT. Reference TRBV30 and TRBJ1-1 genes cover what lies past the CDR3, so the full variable domain is SQTIHQWPATLVQPVGSPLSLECTVEGTSNPNLYWYRQAAGRGLQLLFYSVGIGQISSEVPQNLSASRPQDRQFILSSKKLLLSDSGFYLCAWSRVRAAQNTEAFFGQGTRLTVV.